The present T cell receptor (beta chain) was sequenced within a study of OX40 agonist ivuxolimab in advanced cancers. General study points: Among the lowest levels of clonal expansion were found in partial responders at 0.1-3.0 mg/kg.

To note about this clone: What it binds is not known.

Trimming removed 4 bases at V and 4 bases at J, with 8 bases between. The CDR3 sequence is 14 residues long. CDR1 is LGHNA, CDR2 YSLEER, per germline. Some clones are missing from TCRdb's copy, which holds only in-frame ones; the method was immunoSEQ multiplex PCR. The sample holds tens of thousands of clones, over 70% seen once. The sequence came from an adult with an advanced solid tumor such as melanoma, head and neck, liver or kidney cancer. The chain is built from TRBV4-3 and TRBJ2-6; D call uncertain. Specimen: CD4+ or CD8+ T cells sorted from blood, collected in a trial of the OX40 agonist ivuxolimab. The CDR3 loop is CASSPIGGANVLTF. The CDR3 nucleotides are TGCGCCAGCAGCCCCATTGGAGGGGCCAACGTCCTGACTTTC.